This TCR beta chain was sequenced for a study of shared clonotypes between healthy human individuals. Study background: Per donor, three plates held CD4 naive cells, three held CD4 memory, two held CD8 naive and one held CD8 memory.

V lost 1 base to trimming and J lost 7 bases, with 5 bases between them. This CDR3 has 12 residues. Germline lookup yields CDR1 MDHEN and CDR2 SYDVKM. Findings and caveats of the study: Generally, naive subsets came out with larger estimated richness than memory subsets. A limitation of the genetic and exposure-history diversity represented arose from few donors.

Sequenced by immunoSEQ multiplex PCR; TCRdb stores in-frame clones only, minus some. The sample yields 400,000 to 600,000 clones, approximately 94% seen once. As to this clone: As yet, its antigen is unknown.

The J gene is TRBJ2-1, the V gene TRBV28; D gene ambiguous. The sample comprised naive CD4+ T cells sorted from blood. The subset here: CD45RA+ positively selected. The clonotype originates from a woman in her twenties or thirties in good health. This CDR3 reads CASSLYLNEQFF. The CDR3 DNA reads TGTGCCAGCAGTTTATATCTTAATGAGCAGTTCTTC.